A single sample is the source of the 17 T cell receptor beta chains below, sequenced in a study of T cell changes during pregnancy in multiple sclerosis. The repertoire was sequenced with immunoSEQ multiplex PCR; TCRdb's copy has only in-frame clones and lacks some. Here the sample spans 25,000 to 35,000 clones, 88% being singletons. The sample in question was CD4+ T cells from peripheral blood mononuclear cells, obtained in the first trimester of pregnancy. The receptors originated from a female donor in good health, enrolled as a control in a pregnancy study.

V gene TRBV19 combines with J gene TRBJ1-1; D not resolved. The V gene's germline CDR1 is LNHDA and CDR2 SQIVND (reference sequence). The CDR3 is 12 residues long. Trimming removed 5 bases from V and 8 bases from J, with 12 bases in between. The CDR3 here is CASSLRVSEAFF. CDR3 DNA sequence: TGTGCCAGTAGTCTCCGGGTTTCCGAAGCTTTCTTT.

The rearrangement links TRBV25-1 to TRBJ2-2; 8 bases are a match to TRBD2. Germline values: CDR1 MGHDK, CDR2 SYGVNS. With 8 bases clipped from V and 5 bases from J, the junction kept 4 bases outside the gene matches. This CDR3 has 13 residues. The CDR3 DNA reads TGTGCCAGCGACGCGGGGGGAACCGGGGAGCTGTTTTTT. This translates into CASDAGGTGELFF.

The CDR3 reads CASSLVGMNTEAFF. The DNA of the CDR3 is TGTGCCAGCAGCTTGGTCGGTATGAACACTGAAGCTTTCTTT. This sequence joins TRBV5-5 and TRBJ1-1; D not certain. The CDR3 runs 14 residues. Trimming pared 0 bases from V and 0 bases from J, leaving 6 bases between. Germline lookup yields CDR1 SGHKS and CDR2 YYEKEE (reference sequence).

The chain links TRBV2 to TRBJ2-3, with D maybe TRBD2 (6 bases). This CDR3 is 14 amino acids long. Between the trimmed V and J ends, which lost 7 bases and 4 bases, there was a span of 15 bases. Germline CDR1 and CDR2: SNHLY and FYNNEI. CDR3 DNA: TGTGCCAGCAAGGCTCCTAGCGTCGCAGATACGCAGTATTTT. Protein: CASKAPSVADTQYF.

This clone was seen a few times. This chain links TRBV6-1 with TRBJ1-1; a possible D gene is TRBD1 (5 bases). The germline V gene encodes CDR1 MNHNS and CDR2 SASEGT. Trimming cost V 1 base and J 4 bases, with 25 bases left between them. The CDR3 spans 19 residues. CDR3 sequence: CASSEDRWGDSGKRTEAFF. The CDR3 DNA follows: TGTGCCAGCAGTGAAGATCGATGGGGGGATTCAGGGAAGCGCACTGAAGCTTTCTTT.

This clone appeared once. The chain combines TRBV7-2 with TRBJ2-7, with TRBD1 identical over 8 bases. Germline assignment: CDR1 SGHTA and CDR2 FQGNSA. The length of the CDR3 is 14 residues. Trimming removed 5 bases from V and 6 bases from J; junction bases left unmatched: 9. The CDR3 DNA follows: TGTGCCAGCAGCCCGGGACAGGTGTTAGGCGAGCAGTACTTC. Amino acid sequence: CASSPGQVLGEQYF.

This clone was counted a single time. This chain joins TRBV7-8 and TRBJ1-2, with D perhaps matching TRBD1 (6 bases). The CDR3 length is 18 residues. The V end lost 5 bases, the J end lost 6 bases, and 28 bases lay between the germline ends. In germline, CDR1 is SGHVS, CDR2 FQNEAQ. The CDR3 here is CASSIKTFRQGFIDGYTF. The CDR3 DNA sequence: TGTGCCAGCAGCATTAAAACCTTTAGGCAGGGGTTTATAGATGGCTACACCTTC.

This chain connects TRBV4-3 to TRBJ2-3; 8 bases fit TRBD2. There are 15 residues in the CDR3. V trimming: 11 bases; J trimming: 2 bases; junction bases outside the gene matches: 12. Germline CDR1 reads LGHNA; CDR2 reads YSLEER. CDR3 sequence reads: CAGSLSGRDTDTQYF. As DNA, the CDR3 is TGCGCCGGCTCACTAAGCGGGAGAGACACAGATACGCAGTATTTT.

The chain employs TRBV7-3 and TRBJ2-3; tentatively, D is TRBD2 (6 bases). CDR1 and CDR2 (germline): SGHTA, FQGTGA. There are 16 residues in the CDR3. V lost 5 bases, J lost 6 bases, and 21 bases lay in between. In DNA form, the CDR3 reads TGTGCCAGCAGCCCCTCTAGCGCCAGCCTGGGCGATACGCAGTATTTT. It yields the protein CASSPSSASLGDTQYF.

The V gene is TRBV4-3, the J gene TRBJ1-1; 7 nucleotides align to TRBD1. Germline V gene data show CDR1 as LGHNA and CDR2 as YSLEER. Losses at the gene ends were 3 bases for V and 1 base for J; bases not matched to a gene: 8. This CDR3 contains 16 residues. CDR3 sequence: CASSHSSGQPNTEAFF. The DNA of the CDR3 is TGCGCCAGCAGCCATAGCTCGGGACAGCCGAACACTGAAGCTTTCTTT.

The chain combines TRBV6-6 with TRBJ2-2, with 8 bases aligning to TRBD2. V was pared by 9 bases and J by 6 bases, with 9 bases of the junction left unmatched. Germline V lookup: CDR1 MNHNY, CDR2 SVGAGI (reference sequence). The CDR3 runs to 14 residues. This CDR3 is CASLYYGGAGELFF. The DNA of the CDR3 is TGTGCCAGTCTATACTACGGGGGGGCCGGGGAGCTGTTTTTT.

This clone was seen only once. V is TRBV19 and J is TRBJ1-3, with D perhaps TRBD1 (6 bases). Trimming left V 1 base short and J 4 bases short, with 14 bases between. The CDR3 extends over 16 amino acids. Germline V CDR1 and CDR2: LNHDA, SQIVND (reference sequence). The CDR3 DNA is TGTGCCAGTAGTATAGCGTTTCGGACAGCAGGAAACACCATATATTTT. It is translated as CASSIAFRTAGNTIYF.

The chain is built from TRBV7-2 and TRBJ1-3, with TRBD1 matching 8 bases. The CDR3 is 14 residues long. The junction had 5 bases not matched to a gene; V was cut back by 5 bases and J by 5 bases. Germline lookup yields CDR1 SGHTA and CDR2 FQGNSA. CDR3 nucleotides: TGTGCCAGCAGCCCAAGGACAGGGAGAAACACCATATATTTT. It codes for CASSPRTGRNTIYF.

The genes are TRBV27 and TRBJ1-3, with D unresolved. Germline V gene sequence: CDR1 MNHEY, CDR2 SMNVEV (reference sequence). V lost 5 bases, J lost 2 bases, and 7 bases lay in between. The CDR3 has 13 amino acids. The chain's CDR3 is CASSMAAGNTIYF. CDR3 nucleotides: TGTGCCAGCAGTATGGCTGCTGGAAACACCATATATTTT.

The chain recombines TRBV9 with TRBJ2-3; D is possibly TRBD1 (5 bases). Trimming left V 0 bases short and J 3 bases short, with 14 bases between. This CDR3 region has 16 residues. Per germline, CDR1 SGDLS and CDR2 YYNGEE. For the CDR3, the DNA is TGTGCCAGCAGCGTAGCGGTGGGGCATGGTACAGATACGCAGTATTTT. Its protein is CASSVAVGHGTDTQYF.

This chain connects TRBV5-6 to TRBJ2-7; 7 bases align to TRBD1. Trimming removed 6 bases from V and 6 bases from J; junction bases left unmatched: 15. The CDR3 has 15 residues. The germline CDR1 and CDR2 sequences are SGHDT and YYEEEE. The CDR3 here is CASTLTGQARGEQYF. CDR3 in DNA: TGTGCCAGCACCCTGACCGGACAGGCTCGGGGCGAGCAGTACTTC.

The chain recombines TRBV10-3 with TRBJ1-1; 7 bases agree with TRBD1. The CDR3 is made up of 15 amino acids. Germline assignment: CDR1 ENHRY and CDR2 SYGVKD. The V and J ends lost 0 bases and 6 bases, in that order; junction bases with no gene match: 7. In DNA form, the CDR3 reads TGTGCCATCAGTGAGTCTGGACAGGCAAGCGCTGAAGCTTTCTTT. Amino acid sequence: CAISESGQASAEAFF.